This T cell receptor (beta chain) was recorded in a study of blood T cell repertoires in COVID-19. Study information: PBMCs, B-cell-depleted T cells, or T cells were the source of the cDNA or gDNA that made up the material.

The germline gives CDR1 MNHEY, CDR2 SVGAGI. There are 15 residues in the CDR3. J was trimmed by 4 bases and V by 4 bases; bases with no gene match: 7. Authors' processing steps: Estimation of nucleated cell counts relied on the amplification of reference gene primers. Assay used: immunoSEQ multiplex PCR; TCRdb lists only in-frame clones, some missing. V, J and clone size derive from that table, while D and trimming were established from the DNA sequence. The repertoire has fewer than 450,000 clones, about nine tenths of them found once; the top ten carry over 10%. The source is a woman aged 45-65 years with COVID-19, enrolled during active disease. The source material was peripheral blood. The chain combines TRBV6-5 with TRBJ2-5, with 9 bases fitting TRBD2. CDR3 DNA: TGTGCCAGCAGTTGGGGCTCGCGGGGGGGAGAGACCCAGTACTTC. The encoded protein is CASSWGSRGGETQYF.